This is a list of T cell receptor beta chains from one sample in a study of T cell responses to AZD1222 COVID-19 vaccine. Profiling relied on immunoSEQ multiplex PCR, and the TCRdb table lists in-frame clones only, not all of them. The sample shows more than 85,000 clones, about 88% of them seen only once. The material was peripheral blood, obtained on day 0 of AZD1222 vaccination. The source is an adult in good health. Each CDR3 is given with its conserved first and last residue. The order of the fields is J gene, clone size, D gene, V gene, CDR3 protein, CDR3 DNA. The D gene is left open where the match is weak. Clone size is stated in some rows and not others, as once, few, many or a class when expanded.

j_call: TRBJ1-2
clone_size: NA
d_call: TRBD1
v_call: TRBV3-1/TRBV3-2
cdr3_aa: CASSQVPTGNYGYTF
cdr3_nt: TGTGCCAGCAGCCAAGTACCGACAGGGAACTATGGCTACACCTTC

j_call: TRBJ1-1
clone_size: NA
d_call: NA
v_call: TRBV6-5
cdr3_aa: CASRTADTEAFF
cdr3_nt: TGTGCCAGCAGGACAGCTGACACTGAAGCTTTCTTT

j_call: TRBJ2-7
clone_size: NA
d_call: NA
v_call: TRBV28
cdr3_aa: CATIGRVGRYEQYF
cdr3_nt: TGTGCCACCATTGGGCGGGTTGGACGCTACGAGCAGTACTTC

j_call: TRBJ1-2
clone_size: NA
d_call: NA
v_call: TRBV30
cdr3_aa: CAWSGALNYGYTF
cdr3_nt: TGTGCCTGGAGCGGCGCCCTTAACTATGGCTACACCTTC

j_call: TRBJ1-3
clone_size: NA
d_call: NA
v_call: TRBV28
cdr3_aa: CASSQYTWGLSPPGNTIYF
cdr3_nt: TGTGCCAGCAGCCAATATACTTGGGGACTTTCACCTCCTGGAAACACCATATATTTT

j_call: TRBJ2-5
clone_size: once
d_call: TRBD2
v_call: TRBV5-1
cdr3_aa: CASSPGLAGGSHETQYF
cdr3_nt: TGCGCCAGCAGCCCAGGACTAGCGGGAGGGTCTCACGAGACCCAGTACTTC

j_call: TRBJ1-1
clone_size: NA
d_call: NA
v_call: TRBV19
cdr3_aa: CASSINWGSTEAFF
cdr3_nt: TGTGCCAGTAGTATAAATTGGGGAAGCACTGAAGCTTTCTTT

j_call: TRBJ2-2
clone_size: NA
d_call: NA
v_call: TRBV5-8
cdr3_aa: CASSLLRTANTGELFF
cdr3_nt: TGTGCCAGCAGCTTGCTCCGGACGGCGAACACCGGGGAGCTGTTTTTT

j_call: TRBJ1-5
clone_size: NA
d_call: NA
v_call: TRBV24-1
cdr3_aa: CATSDAGEPGQPQHF
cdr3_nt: TGTGCCACCAGTGATGCGGGAGAACCGGGCCAGCCCCAGCATTTT

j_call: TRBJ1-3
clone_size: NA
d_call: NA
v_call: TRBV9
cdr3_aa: CASSVGQVIGNTIYF
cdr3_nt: TGTGCCAGCAGCGTAGGGCAGGTCATTGGAAACACCATATATTTT

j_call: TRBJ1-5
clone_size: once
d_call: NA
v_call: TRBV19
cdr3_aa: CASSIRVGGGIHPGSPQHF
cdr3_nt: TGTGCCAGTAGTATAAGAGTCGGAGGGGGGATCCACCCGGGGAGCCCCCAGCATTTT

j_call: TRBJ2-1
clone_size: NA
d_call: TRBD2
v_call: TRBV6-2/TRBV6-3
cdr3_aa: CASSLDTSGYNEQFF
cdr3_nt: TGTGCCAGCAGTCTAGACACTAGCGGATACAATGAGCAGTTCTTC

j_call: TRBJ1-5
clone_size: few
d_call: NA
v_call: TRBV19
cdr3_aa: CASRYTGSSQPQHF
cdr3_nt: TGTGCCAGTAGATATACAGGGTCAAGTCAGCCCCAGCATTTT

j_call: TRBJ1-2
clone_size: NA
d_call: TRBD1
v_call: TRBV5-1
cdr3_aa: CASSLEGQGNRGYTF
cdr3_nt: TGCGCCAGCAGCTTGGAGGGACAGGGGAATCGGGGCTACACCTTC

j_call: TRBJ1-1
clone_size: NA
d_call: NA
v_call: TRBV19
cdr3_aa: CASSIGGARSNTEAFF
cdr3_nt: TGTGCCAGTAGTATCGGGGGGGCCAGGTCGAACACTGAAGCTTTCTTT

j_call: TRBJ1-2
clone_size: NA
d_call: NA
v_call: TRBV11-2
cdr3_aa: CASSLLRNSNYGYTF
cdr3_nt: TGTGCCAGCAGCTTATTACGGAATTCGAACTATGGCTACACCTTC

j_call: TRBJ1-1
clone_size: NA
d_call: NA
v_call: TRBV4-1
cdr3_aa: CASSQDFGRQGTEAFF
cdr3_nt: TGCGCCAGCAGCCAAGATTTCGGGCGACAAGGCACTGAAGCTTTCTTT

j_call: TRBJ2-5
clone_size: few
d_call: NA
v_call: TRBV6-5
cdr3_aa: CASRTGPYQETQYF
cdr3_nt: TGTGCCAGCAGGACAGGCCCGTACCAAGAGACCCAGTACTTC

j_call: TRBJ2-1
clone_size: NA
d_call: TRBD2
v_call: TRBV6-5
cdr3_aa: CASSRLAGDNEQFF
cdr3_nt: TGTGCCAGCAGTCGACTAGCGGGAGACAATGAGCAGTTCTTC

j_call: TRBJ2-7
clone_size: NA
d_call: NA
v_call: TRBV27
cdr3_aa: CASSPLFGGPYEQYF
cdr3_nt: TGTGCCAGCAGTCCTCTGTTTGGGGGGCCCTACGAGCAGTACTTC

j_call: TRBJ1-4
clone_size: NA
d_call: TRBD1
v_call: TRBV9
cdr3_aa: CASSKDRGKEKLFF
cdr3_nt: TGTGCCAGCAGCAAAGACAGGGGCAAAGAAAAACTGTTTTTT

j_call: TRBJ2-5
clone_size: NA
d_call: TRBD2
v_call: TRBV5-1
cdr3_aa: CASRFRFPGGGGETQYF
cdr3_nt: TGCGCCAGCAGATTCAGGTTTCCGGGAGGAGGTGGGGAGACCCAGTACTTC

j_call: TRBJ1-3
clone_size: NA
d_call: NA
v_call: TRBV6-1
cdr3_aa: CASSEGTTGNTIYF
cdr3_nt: TGTGCCAGCAGTGAAGGGACGACTGGAAACACCATATATTTT

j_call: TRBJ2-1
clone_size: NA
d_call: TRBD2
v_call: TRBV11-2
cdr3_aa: CASSLGSSGRNEQFF
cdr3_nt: TGTGCCAGCAGCTTAGGTAGTAGCGGGAGGAATGAGCAGTTCTTC

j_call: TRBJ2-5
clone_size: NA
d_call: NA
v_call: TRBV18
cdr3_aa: CASSQPRGLPGTEVGETQYF
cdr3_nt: TGTGCCAGCTCACAACCAAGAGGCCTCCCCGGGACTGAGGTAGGGGAGACCCAGTACTTC

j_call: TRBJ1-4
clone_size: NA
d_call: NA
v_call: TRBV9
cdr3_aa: CASSAGGEKLFF
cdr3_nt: TGTGCCAGCAGCGCCGGGGGGGAAAAACTGTTTTTT

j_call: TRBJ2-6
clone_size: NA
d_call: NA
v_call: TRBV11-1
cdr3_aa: CASSLDSSGANVLTF
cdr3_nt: TGTGCCAGCAGCTTAGACAGCTCTGGGGCCAACGTCCTGACTTTC